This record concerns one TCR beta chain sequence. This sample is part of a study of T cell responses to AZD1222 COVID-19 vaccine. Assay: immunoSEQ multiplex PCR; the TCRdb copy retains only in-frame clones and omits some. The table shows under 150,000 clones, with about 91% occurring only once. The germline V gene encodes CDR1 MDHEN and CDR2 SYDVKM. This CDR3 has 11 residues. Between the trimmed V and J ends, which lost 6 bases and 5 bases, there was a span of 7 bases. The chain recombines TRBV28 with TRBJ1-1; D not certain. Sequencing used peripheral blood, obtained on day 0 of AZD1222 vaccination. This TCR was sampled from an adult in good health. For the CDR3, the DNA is TGTGCCAGCAGGGAAGGGACTGAAGCTTTCTTT. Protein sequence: CASREGTEAFF.